The subject of this entry is one TCR beta chain. Its antigen is undetermined. The record originates from a study of cytomegalovirus exposure and HLA in healthy donors. This CDR3 region has 15 residues. The V gene's germline CDR1 is SGHRS and CDR2 YFSETQ. V lost 0 bases and J lost 5, with 15 bases in between. Broader study findings: It was reported that TCR beta sequences correctly inferred the HLA-A and HLA-B alleles for most subjects. More clonal expansion characterized HLA-associated TCR beta chains than equally common others in a later analysis. A few chains tied to CMV proved CMV antigen-specific in vitro.

60 Vbeta and 13 Jbeta primers were used in PCR. Sequencing used immunoSEQ multiplex PCR; TCRdb keeps in-frame clones, though not all of them. The sample has approximately 210,000 clones; roughly 82% are singletons. This chain uses TRBV5-1 with TRBJ2-7, with D maybe TRBD1 (6 bases). The sequenced sample was PBMCs. This sequence was found in a man aged 35 to 55 in good health and CMV-seropositive. The CDR3 protein is CASSLEVQGSHEQYF. The CDR3 DNA follows: TGCGCCAGCAGCTTGGAGGTCCAGGGGTCTCACGAGCAGTACTTC.